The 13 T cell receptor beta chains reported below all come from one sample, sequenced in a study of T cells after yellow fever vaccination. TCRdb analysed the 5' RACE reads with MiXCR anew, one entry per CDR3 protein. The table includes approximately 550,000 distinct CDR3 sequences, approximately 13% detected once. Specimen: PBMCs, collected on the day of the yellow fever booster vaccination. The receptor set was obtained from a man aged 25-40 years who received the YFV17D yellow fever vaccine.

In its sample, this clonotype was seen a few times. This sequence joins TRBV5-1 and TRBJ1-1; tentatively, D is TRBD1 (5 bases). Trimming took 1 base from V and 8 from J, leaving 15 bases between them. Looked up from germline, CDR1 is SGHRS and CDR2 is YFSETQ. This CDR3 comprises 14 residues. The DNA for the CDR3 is TGCGCCAGCAGCTTGCGCGAGGGGTCAGCCGAAGCTTTCTTT. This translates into CASSLREGSAEAFF.

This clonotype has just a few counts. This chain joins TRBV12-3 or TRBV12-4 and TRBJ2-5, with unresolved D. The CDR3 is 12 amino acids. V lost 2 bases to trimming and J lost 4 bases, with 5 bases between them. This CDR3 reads CASSLNPETQYF. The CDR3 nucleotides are TGTGCCAGCAGTTTAAACCCAGAGACCCAGTACTTC.

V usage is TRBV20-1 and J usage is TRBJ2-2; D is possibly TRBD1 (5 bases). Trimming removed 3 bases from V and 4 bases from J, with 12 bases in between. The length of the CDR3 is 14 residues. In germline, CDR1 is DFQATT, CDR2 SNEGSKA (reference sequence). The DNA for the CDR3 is TGCAGTGCTAGCTTCCCTCAGGGCACCGGGGAGCTGTTTTTT. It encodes CSASFPQGTGELFF.

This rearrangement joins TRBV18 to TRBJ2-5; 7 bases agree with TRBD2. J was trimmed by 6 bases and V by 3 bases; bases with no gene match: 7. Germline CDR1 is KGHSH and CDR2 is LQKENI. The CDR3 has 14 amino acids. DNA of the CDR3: TGTGCCAGCTCACCCCCGGGGGGAGTGAAGACCCAGTACTTC. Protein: CASSPPGGVKTQYF.

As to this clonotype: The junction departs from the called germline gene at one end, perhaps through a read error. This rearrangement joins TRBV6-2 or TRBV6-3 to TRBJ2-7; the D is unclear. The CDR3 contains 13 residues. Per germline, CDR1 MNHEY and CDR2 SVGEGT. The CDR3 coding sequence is TGTGCCAGCAGTCACTCAACTTACTACGAGCAGTACTTC. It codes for CASSHSTYYEQYF.

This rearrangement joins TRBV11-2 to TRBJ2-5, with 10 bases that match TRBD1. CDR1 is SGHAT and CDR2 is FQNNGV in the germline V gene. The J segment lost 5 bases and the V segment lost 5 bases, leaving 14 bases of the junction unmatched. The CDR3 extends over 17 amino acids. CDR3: CASSPTDRGLDGETQYF. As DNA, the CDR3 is TGTGCCAGCAGCCCTACTGACAGGGGGCTTGATGGGGAGACCCAGTACTTC.

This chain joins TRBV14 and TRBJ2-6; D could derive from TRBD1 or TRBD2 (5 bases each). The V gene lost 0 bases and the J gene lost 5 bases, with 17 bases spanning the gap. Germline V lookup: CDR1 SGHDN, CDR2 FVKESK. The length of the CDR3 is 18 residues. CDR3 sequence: CASSQERGRRIRANVLTF. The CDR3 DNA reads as TGTGCCAGCAGCCAAGAGAGGGGTCGCCGGATTAGGGCCAACGTCCTGACTTTC.

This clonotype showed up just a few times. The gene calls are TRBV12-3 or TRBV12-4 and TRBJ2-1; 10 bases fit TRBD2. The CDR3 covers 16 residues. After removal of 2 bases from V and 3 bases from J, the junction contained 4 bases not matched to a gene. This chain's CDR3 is CASSLLAGVYYNEQFF. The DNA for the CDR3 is TGTGCCAGCAGTTTACTAGCGGGAGTTTACTACAATGAGCAGTTCTTC.

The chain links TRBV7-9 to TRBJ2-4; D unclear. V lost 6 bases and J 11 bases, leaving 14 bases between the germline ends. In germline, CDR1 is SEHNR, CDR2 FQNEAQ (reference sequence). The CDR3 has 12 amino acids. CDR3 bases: TGTGCCAGCAGTAGTGAGCTTCGTTTTCAGTACTTC. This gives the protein CASSSELRFQYF.

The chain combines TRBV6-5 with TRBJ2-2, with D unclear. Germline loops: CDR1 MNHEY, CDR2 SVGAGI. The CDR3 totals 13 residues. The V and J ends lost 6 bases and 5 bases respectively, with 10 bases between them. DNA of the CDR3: TGTGCCAGCAGCTATCAGGCGACCGGGGAGCTGTTTTTT. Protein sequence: CASSYQATGELFF.

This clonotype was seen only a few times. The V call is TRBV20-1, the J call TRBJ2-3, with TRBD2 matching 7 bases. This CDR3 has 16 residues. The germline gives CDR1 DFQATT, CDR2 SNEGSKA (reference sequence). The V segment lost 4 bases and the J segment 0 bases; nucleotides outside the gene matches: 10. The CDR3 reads CSATRGTISSTDTQYF. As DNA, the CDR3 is TGCAGTGCTACGCGGGGGACTATCTCTAGCACAGATACGCAGTATTTT.

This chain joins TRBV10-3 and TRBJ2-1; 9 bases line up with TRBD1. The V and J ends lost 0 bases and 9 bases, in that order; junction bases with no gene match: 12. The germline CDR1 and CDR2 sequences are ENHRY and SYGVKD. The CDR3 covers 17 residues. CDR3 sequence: CAISESGWTGVWSEQFF. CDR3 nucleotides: TGTGCCATCAGTGAGTCGGGCTGGACAGGGGTATGGAGTGAGCAGTTCTTC.

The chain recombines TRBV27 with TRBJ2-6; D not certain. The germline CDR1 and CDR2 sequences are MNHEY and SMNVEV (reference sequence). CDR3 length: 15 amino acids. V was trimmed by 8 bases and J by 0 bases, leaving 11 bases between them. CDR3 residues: CASRTLSSGANVLTF. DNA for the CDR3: TGTGCCAGCCGTACGCTTAGCTCTGGGGCCAACGTCCTGACTTTC.